The rows below give T cell receptor beta chains drawn from one sample of a study of T cells in Graves' hyperthyroidism and ophthalmopathy. TCRdb redid the calling of the multiplex PCR reads with MiXCR, one entry per CDR3 protein. Here the sample spans about 640,000 distinct CDR3 sequences, less than 25% being singletons. Sequencing input: blood. These TCRs come from a man aged 25-40 years with Graves' ophthalmopathy. Each CDR3 is given with its conserved first and last residue. Fields, in order: V gene, J gene, D gene, clone size, CDR3 protein, CDR3 DNA. The D gene is left open where the match is weak. Clone size is stated in some rows and not others, as once, few, many or a class when expanded.

TRBV20-1	TRBJ1-1	.	once	CSAKVPRAEAFF	TGCAGCGCCAAAGTTCCGAGGGCTGAAGCTTTCTTT
TRBV7-3	TRBJ2-7	TRBD2	.	CASSGTSGRYEQYF	TGTGCCAGCAGCGGGACTAGCGGGAGATACGAGCAGTACTTC
TRBV10-3	TRBJ2-1	.	.	CAISDGGSSYNEQFF	TGTGCCATCAGTGATGGCGGAAGCTCCTACAATGAGCAGTTCTTC
TRBV18	TRBJ2-5	.	few	CASSDDSRLMWYF	TGTGCCAGCTCAGACGACTCGAGGTTAATGTGGTACTTC
TRBV29-1	TRBJ2-1	TRBD1	few	CSLTLSSGGFYNEQFF	TGCAGCCTTACCCTATCGTCAGGGGGTTTCTACAATGAGCAGTTCTTC
TRBV5-5	TRBJ2-1	.	.	CASSLAEQGGYNEQFF	TGTGCCAGCAGCTTGGCCGAGCAAGGTGGCTACAATGAGCAGTTCTTC
TRBV25-1	TRBJ1-1	TRBD1	many	CASGQGGRTEAFF	TGTGCCAGCGGACAGGGTGGTAGGACTGAAGCTTTCTTT
TRBV15	TRBJ1-5	.	.	CATSRDEFQPQHF	TGTGCCACCAGCAGAGATGAGTTTCAGCCCCAGCATTTT
TRBV20-1	TRBJ2-1	TRBD2	few	CSARDTFYASGRVSSYNEQFF	TGCAGTGCTAGAGATACCTTCTATGCGAGCGGGAGGGTGAGCTCCTACAATGAGCAGTTCTTC
TRBV3-1	TRBJ2-5	TRBD1	.	CASSPRTGPRETQYF	TGTGCCAGCAGCCCAAGGACAGGGCCTAGAGAGACCCAGTACTTC
TRBV6-4	TRBJ1-2	.	few	CASSDSATALGGYTF	TGTGCCAGCAGTGACTCCGCGACAGCCCTCGGAGGCTACACCTTC
TRBV12-3/TRBV12-4	TRBJ2-7	.	.	CASSFQHTYEQYF	TGTGCCAGCAGTTTCCAGCATACCTACGAGCAGTACTTC
TRBV29-1	TRBJ2-7	.	.	CSAGAYGYEQYF	TGCAGCGCCGGGGCATACGGCTACGAGCAGTACTTC
TRBV12-3/TRBV12-4	TRBJ2-7	TRBD2	many	CASSLNLAGGSYEQYF	TGTGCCAGCAGTCTCAACCTAGCGGGAGGCTCCTACGAGCAGTACTTC
TRBV6-1	TRBJ2-3	TRBD1	few	CASSSLGTGSTDTQYF	TGTGCCAGCAGTTCGCTGGGGACAGGGAGCACAGATACGCAGTATTTT
TRBV12-3/TRBV12-4	TRBJ2-7	TRBD1	many	CASRAGTGAYEQYF	TGTGCCAGCAGAGCCGGGACAGGGGCTTACGAGCAGTACTTC
TRBV6-1	TRBJ2-7	.	.	CASSDPFYEQYF	TGTGCCAGCAGTGATCCTTTCTACGAGCAGTACTTC
TRBV27	TRBJ2-5	.	.	CASSRLTGQEAPMEETQYF	TGTGCCAGCAGTCGCCTGACTGGGCAGGAGGCACCAATGGAAGAGACCCAGTACTTC
TRBV19	TRBJ2-7	.	few	CASSIEEGSTYEQYF	TGTGCCAGTAGTATAGAAGAAGGCAGCACCTACGAGCAGTACTTC
TRBV10-2	TRBJ2-7	TRBD1	.	CASRRGTGGIEQYF	TGCGCCAGCAGGAGGGGGACAGGGGGCATCGAGCAGTACTTC
TRBV6-1	TRBJ1-2	.	.	CASTSLRLTGYGYTF	TGTGCCAGCACCTCGCTCAGGCTTACCGGGTATGGCTACACCTTC
TRBV5-1	TRBJ2-3	.	few	CASSPRPGGKADTQYF	TGCGCCAGCAGCCCCCGTCCTGGCGGGAAGGCAGATACGCAGTATTTT
TRBV2	TRBJ1-3	.	many	CASRPRLIAGNTIYF	TGTGCCAGCAGGCCTAGGCTTATCGCCGGAAACACCATATATTTT
TRBV30	TRBJ1-5	.	.	CAWSVTGAVGQPQHF	TGTGCCTGGAGTGTGACGGGAGCCGTGGGACAGCCCCAGCATTTT
TRBV20-1	TRBJ1-5	.	.	CSALARGRGRQPQHF	TGCAGTGCTTTGGCAAGGGGGAGGGGCCGGCAGCCCCAGCATTTT
TRBV6-1	TRBJ1-4	TRBD1	few	CATKTGTVNEKLFF	TGTGCCACCAAAACCGGGACAGTTAATGAAAAACTGTTTTTT
TRBV2	TRBJ2-5	.	.	CASSSGLRTQYF	TGTGCCAGCAGTTCGGGACTGCGGACCCAGTACTTC